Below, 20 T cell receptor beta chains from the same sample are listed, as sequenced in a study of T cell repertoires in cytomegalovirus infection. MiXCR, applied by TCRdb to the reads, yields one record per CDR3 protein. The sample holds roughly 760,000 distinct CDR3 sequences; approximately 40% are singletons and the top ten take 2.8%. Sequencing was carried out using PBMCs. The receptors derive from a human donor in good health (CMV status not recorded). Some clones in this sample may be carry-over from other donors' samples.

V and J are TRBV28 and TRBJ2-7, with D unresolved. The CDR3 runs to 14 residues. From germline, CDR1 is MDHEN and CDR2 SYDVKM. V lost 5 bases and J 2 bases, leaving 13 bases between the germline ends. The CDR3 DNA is TGTGCCAGCAGTCACCTGACTGTTACCTACGAGCAGTACTTC. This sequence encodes CASSHLTVTYEQYF.

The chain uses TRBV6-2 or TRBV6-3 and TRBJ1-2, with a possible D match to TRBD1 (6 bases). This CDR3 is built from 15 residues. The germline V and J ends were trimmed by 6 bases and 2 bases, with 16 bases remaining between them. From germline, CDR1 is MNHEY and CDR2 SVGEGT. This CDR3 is CASSSLGTRNYGYTF. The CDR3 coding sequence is TGTGCCAGCAGCTCCCTCGGGACACGGAACTATGGCTACACCTTC.

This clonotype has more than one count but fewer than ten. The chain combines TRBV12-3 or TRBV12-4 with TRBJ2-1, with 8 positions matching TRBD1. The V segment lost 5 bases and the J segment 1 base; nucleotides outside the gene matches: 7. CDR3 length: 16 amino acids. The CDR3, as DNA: TGTGCCAGCAGTCAGCCGGGACAGGAGTCCTACAATGAGCAGTTCTTC. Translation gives CASSQPGQESYNEQFF.

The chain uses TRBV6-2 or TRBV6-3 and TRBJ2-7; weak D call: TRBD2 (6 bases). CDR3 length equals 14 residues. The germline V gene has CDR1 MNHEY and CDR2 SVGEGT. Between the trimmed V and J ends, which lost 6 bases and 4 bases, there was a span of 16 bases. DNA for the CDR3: TGTGCCAGCAGCTTCCGGGACTGGGGATACGAGCAGTACTTC. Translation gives CASSFRDWGYEQYF.

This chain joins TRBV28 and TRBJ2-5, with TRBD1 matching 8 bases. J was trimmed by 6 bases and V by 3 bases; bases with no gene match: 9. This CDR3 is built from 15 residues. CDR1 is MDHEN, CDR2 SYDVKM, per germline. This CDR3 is CASSFPHQGAKTQYF. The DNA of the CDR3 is TGTGCCAGCAGTTTTCCCCATCAGGGGGCTAAGACCCAGTACTTC.

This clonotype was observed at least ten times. The CDR3 here is CASSREVTNTEAFF. The CDR3, as DNA: TGTGCCAGCAGCCGAGAGGTCACTAACACTGAAGCTTTCTTT. The chain combines TRBV7-8 with TRBJ1-1; D not certain. The V gene lost 5 bases and the J gene lost 2 bases, with 12 bases spanning the gap. Germline CDR1 is SGHVS and CDR2 is FQNEAQ. The CDR3 spans 14 residues. The entire variable domain, with the rest obtained from reference TRBV7-8 and TRBJ1-1, is as follows: GAGVSQSPRYKVAKRGQDVALRCDPISGHVSLFWYQQALGQGPEFLTYFQNEAQLDKSGLPSDRFFAERPEGSVSTLKIQRTQQEDSAVYLCASSREVTNTEAFFGQGTRLTVV.

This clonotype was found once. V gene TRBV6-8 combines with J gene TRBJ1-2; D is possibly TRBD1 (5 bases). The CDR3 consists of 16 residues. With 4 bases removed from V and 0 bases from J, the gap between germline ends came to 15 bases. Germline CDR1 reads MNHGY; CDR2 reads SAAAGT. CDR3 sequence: CASSWGQEETNYGYTF. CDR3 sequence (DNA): TGTGCCAGCAGTTGGGGCCAGGAAGAAACTAACTATGGCTACACCTTC.

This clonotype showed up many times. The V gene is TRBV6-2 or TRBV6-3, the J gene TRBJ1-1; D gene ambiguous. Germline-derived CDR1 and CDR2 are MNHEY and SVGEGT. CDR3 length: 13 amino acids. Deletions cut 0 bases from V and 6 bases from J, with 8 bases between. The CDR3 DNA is TGTGCCAGCAGTTACTCAGGGTGGGCTGAAGCTTTCTTT. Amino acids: CASSYSGWAEAFF.

CDR3 sequence reads: CASNPGRLNTEAFF. The CDR3 DNA sequence: TGTGCCAGCAACCCCGGGCGGTTGAACACTGAAGCTTTCTTT. V is TRBV7-9 and J is TRBJ1-1; no clear D. This CDR3 comprises 14 residues. V lost 7 bases to trimming and J lost 0 bases, with 12 bases between them. Germline V gives CDR1 SEHNR, CDR2 FQNEAQ (reference sequence).

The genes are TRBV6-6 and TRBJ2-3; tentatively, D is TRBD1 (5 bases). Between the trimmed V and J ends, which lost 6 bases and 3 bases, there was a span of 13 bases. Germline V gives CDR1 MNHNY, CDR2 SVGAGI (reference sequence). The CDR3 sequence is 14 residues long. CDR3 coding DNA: TGTGCCAGCAGAAAGACAGTTTTAACAGATACGCAGTATTTT. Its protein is CASRKTVLTDTQYF.

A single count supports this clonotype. CDR3 nucleotide sequence: TGCAGCGTTGCGGGCCTTCTGAACACTGAAGCTTTCTTT. Its protein is CSVAGLLNTEAFF. The rearrangement uses TRBV29-1 and TRBJ1-1; the D is unclear. The CDR3 is 13 residues long. Trimming left V 4 bases short and J 0 bases short, with 9 bases between. The germline gives CDR1 SQVTM, CDR2 ANQGSEA. Combining the CDR3 with reference TRBV29-1 and TRBJ1-1 gives the whole variable domain SAVISQKPSRDICQRGTSLTIQCQVDSQVTMMFWYRQQPGQSLTLIATANQGSEATYESGFVIDKFPISRPNLTFSTLTVSNMSPEDSSIYLCSVAGLLNTEAFFGQGTRLTVV.

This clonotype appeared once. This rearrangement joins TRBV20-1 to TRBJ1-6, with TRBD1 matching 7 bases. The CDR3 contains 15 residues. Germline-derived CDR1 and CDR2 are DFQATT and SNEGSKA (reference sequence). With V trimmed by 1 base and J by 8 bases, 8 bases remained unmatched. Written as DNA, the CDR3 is TGCAGTGCTAGAGTGGCGGGACAGAAGTATTCACCCCTCCACTTT. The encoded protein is CSARVAGQKYSPLHF.

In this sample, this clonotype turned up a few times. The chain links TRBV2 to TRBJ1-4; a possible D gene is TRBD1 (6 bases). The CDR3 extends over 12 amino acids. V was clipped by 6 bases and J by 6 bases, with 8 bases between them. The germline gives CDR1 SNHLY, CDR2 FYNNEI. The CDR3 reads CASRQGHEKLFF. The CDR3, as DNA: TGTGCCAGCAGACAGGGTCATGAAAAACTGTTTTTT.

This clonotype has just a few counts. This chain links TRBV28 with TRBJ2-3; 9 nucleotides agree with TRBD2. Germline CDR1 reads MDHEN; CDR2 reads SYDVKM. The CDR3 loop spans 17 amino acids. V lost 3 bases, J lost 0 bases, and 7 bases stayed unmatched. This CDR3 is CASSLGSGGISTDTQYF. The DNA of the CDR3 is TGTGCCAGCAGTTTGGGTAGCGGGGGAATAAGCACAGATACGCAGTATTTT.

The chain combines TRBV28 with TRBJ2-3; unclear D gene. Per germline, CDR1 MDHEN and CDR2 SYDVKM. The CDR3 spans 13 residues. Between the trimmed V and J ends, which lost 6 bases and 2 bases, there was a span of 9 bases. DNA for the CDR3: TGTGCCAGCAGGGTGGGCTCCACAGATACGCAGTATTTT. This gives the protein CASRVGSTDTQYF.

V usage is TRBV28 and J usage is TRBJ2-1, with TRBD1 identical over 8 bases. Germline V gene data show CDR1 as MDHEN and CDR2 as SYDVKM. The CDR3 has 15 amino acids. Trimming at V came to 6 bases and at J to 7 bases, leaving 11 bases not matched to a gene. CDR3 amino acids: CASSQTGTGVNEQFF. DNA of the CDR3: TGTGCCAGCAGCCAAACCGGGACAGGAGTGAATGAGCAGTTCTTC.

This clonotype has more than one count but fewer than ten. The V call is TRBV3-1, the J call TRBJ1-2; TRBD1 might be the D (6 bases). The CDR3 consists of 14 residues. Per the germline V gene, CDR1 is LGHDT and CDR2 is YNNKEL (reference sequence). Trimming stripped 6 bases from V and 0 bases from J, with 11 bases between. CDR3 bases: TGTGCCAGCAGTCAGAACAGGGCTAACTATGGCTACACCTTC. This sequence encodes CASSQNRANYGYTF.

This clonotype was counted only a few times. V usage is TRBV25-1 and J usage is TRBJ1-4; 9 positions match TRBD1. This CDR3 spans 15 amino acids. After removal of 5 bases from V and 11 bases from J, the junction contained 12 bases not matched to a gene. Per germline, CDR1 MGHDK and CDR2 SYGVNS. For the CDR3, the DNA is TGTGCCAGCAGTCCGCCCGGGACAGGGCAGGAGAAACTGTTTTTT. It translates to CASSPPGTGQEKLFF.

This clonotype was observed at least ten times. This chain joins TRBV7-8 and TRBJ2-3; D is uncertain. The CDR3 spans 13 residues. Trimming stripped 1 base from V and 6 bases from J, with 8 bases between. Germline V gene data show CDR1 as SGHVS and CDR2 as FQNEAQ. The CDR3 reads CASSLGIRDTQYF. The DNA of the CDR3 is TGTGCCAGCAGCTTAGGTATTCGGGATACGCAGTATTTT. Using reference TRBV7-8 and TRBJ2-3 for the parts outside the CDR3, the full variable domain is GAGVSQSPRYKVAKRGQDVALRCDPISGHVSLFWYQQALGQGPEFLTYFQNEAQLDKSGLPSDRFFAERPEGSVSTLKIQRTQQEDSAVYLCASSLGIRDTQYFGPGTRLTVL.

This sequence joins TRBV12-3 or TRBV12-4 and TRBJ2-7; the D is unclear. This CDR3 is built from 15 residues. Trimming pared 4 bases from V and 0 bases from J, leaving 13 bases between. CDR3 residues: CASSSGFIPSYEQYF. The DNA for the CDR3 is TGTGCCAGCAGTTCCGGGTTTATTCCCTCCTACGAGCAGTACTTC.